Following are 22 T cell receptor beta chains from one sample sequenced in a study of radiotherapy plus CTLA-4 blockade in lung cancer. The assay was immunoSEQ multiplex PCR, and TCRdb's table has in-frame clones only and misses some. The sample has about 59,000 clones, 72% seen once; the top ten hold about 8.9%. This specimen consisted of peripheral blood, obtained from a patient treated with radiotherapy plus ipilimumab. The origin of the receptors is a human donor with non-small cell lung cancer whose response to radiotherapy plus ipilimumab could not be evaluated.

The chain is built from TRBV5-1 and TRBJ2-7; 10 positions agree with TRBD2. Germline V CDR1 and CDR2: SGHRS, YFSETQ. Trimming cost V 1 base and J 5 bases; bases outside gene matches: 12. The length of the CDR3 is 17 residues. The CDR3 spells CASSLLQAGGAVDEQYF. CDR3 in DNA: TGCGCCAGCAGCTTGTTACAAGCGGGGGGGGCAGTGGACGAGCAGTACTTC. The whole variable domain, remainder taken from reference TRBV5-1 and TRBJ2-7, is KAGVTQTPRYLIKTRGQQVTLSCSPISGHRSVSWYQQTPGQGLQFLFEYFSETQRNKGNFPGRFSGRQFSNSRSEMNVSTLELGDSALYLCASSLLQAGGAVDEQYFGPGTRLTVT.

This clone was seen more than once but under ten times. The chain joins TRBV7-9 to TRBJ1-1, with D perhaps matching TRBD1 (6 bases). Germline CDR1 SEHNR, CDR2 FQNEAQ (reference sequence). The length of the CDR3 is 15 residues. The ends were cut back, 2 bases at V and 1 base at J, with 11 bases in the middle. CDR3 sequence (DNA): TGTGCCAGCAGCTTATCCGCAGGGGAGAACACTGAAGCTTTCTTT. This gives the protein CASSLSAGENTEAFF.

The V and J genes are TRBV5-1 and TRBJ1-3, with D uncertain. V was pared by 0 bases and J by 0 bases, with 10 bases between. The CDR3 is made up of 16 amino acids. Germline lookup yields CDR1 SGHRS and CDR2 YFSETQ. Here the CDR3 DNA reads TGCGCCAGCAGCTTGGTTGCTGGGCCCTCTGGAAACACCATATATTTT. Translated, it gives CASSLVAGPSGNTIYF.

The V call is TRBV19, the J call TRBJ1-6, with D maybe TRBD1 (6 bases). V gave up 5 bases and J gave up 9 bases, with 17 bases separating them. CDR1 is LNHDA, CDR2 SQIVND, per germline (reference sequence). The CDR3 contains 15 residues. This CDR3 is CASSVSGTRGSPLHF. Here the CDR3 DNA reads TGTGCCAGTAGTGTTTCCGGGACAAGGGGTTCACCCCTCCACTTT.

The chain has TRBV5-1 and TRBJ2-5; D might be TRBD1 (7 bases). The germline V gene has CDR1 SGHRS and CDR2 YFSETQ. Trimming stripped 6 bases from V and 4 bases from J, with 16 bases between. The CDR3 runs 14 residues. The CDR3 bases are TGCGCCAGCACTAGGGGGCAGGGAGGAGAGACCCAGTACTTC. This translates into CASTRGQGGETQYF. Drawing the rest from reference TRBV5-1 and TRBJ2-5, the complete variable domain is KAGVTQTPRYLIKTRGQQVTLSCSPISGHRSVSWYQQTPGQGLQFLFEYFSETQRNKGNFPGRFSGRQFSNSRSEMNVSTLELGDSALYLCASTRGQGGETQYFGPGTRLLVL.

This chain uses TRBV7-3 with TRBJ2-2, with D perhaps TRBD2 (6 bases). The CDR3 has 16 residues. Trimming removed 2 bases at V and 1 base at J, with 11 bases between. Germline V gives CDR1 SGHTA, CDR2 FQGTGA. CDR3 DNA sequence: TGTGCCAGCAGCTTACTCGTGGGAGGGAACACCGGGGAGCTGTTTTTT. It is translated as CASSLLVGGNTGELFF.

The chain joins TRBV10-1 to TRBJ2-3; the D gene is possibly TRBD2 (6 bases). With 5 bases removed from V and 0 bases from J, the gap between germline ends came to 6 bases. The CDR3 totals 13 residues. The V gene's germline CDR1 is WNHNN and CDR2 SYGVQD (reference sequence). The CDR3 sequence: CASSSGSTDTQYF. In nucleotides, the CDR3 is TGCGCCAGCAGTAGCGGGAGCACAGATACGCAGTATTTT.

The chain recombines TRBV28 with TRBJ2-7; D uncertain. Trimming removed 3 bases at V and 3 bases at J, with 21 bases between. Per the germline V gene, CDR1 is MDHEN and CDR2 is SYDVKM. The CDR3 runs 17 residues. This chain's CDR3 is CASSFRLKVVPYYEQYF. CDR3 in DNA: TGTGCCAGCAGTTTTCGACTCAAGGTAGTTCCCTACTACGAGCAGTACTTC. The variable domain in full, completed from reference TRBV28 and TRBJ2-7, reads DVKVTQSSRYLVKRTGEKVFLECVQDMDHENMFWYRQDPGLGLRLIYFSYDVKMKEKGDIPEGYSVSREKKERFSLILESASTNQTSMYLCASSFRLKVVPYYEQYFGPGTRLTVT.

The V and J genes are TRBV7-3 and TRBJ2-1, with D maybe TRBD1 (5 bases). The V gene's germline CDR1 is SGHTA and CDR2 FQGTGA. This CDR3 has 14 residues. V was shortened by 1 base and J by 7 bases, with 11 bases between the two germline ends. In nucleotides, the CDR3 is TGTGCCAGCAGCTTAAGCGGCAGGGTGAATGAGCAGTTCTTC. It yields the protein CASSLSGRVNEQFF.

The V and J genes are TRBV9 and TRBJ1-1, with D possibly being TRBD1 (5 bases). The CDR3 has 14 residues. Germline V gives CDR1 SGDLS, CDR2 YYNGEE. The germline V and J ends were trimmed by 2 bases and 3 bases, with 11 bases remaining between them. The DNA of the CDR3 is TGTGCCAGCAGCGTCGGGGGGGGTGACACTGAAGCTTTCTTT. Amino acids: CASSVGGGDTEAFF.

The chain joins TRBV6-1 to TRBJ2-2; 7 bases are shared with TRBD1. Germline lookup yields CDR1 MNHNS and CDR2 SASEGT. This CDR3 comprises 15 residues. Unmatched junction bases numbered 9, after V lost 5 bases and J lost 6 bases. The CDR3 DNA reads as TGTGCCAGCAGTAGCCAGACAGGGTACCCCGGGGAGCTGTTTTTT. Protein: CASSSQTGYPGELFF.

J is TRBJ2-3 and V is TRBV4-3, with D maybe TRBD1 (6 bases). The CDR3 is made up of 15 amino acids. Germline lookup yields CDR1 LGHNA and CDR2 YSLEER. V dropped 1 base and J dropped 11 bases, with 19 bases sitting between them. CDR3 DNA: TGCGCCAGCAGCCAAGGGACCTCGACAGGCCAAGGGCAGTATTTT. Its translation: CASSQGTSTGQGQYF.

The chain links TRBV9 to TRBJ2-2; TRBD2 agrees at 9 bases. Per the germline V gene, CDR1 is SGDLS and CDR2 is YYNGEE. This CDR3 has 16 residues. Losses at the gene ends were 4 bases for V and 2 bases for J; bases not matched to a gene: 6. The CDR3 DNA reads as TGTGCCAGCAGCCCATCGACTAGCGGCAACACCGGGGAGCTGTTTTTT. It translates to CASSPSTSGNTGELFF.

The rearrangement joins TRBV7-3 to TRBJ1-2; 8 bases are shared with TRBD1. Germline V gene lookup returns CDR1 SGHTA and CDR2 FQGTGA. The CDR3 length is 15 residues. Losses at the gene ends were 4 bases for V and 0 bases for J; bases not matched to a gene: 4. Written as DNA, the CDR3 is TGTGCCAGCAGCTGGACAGGGACCTCTAACTATGGCTACACCTTC. As protein: CASSWTGTSNYGYTF.

The rearrangement links TRBV19 to TRBJ2-4, with TRBD2 as a possible D gene (6 bases). Germline V gene data show CDR1 as LNHDA and CDR2 as SQIVND (reference sequence). V was pared by 5 bases and J by 5 bases, with 13 bases between. There are 14 residues in the CDR3. In DNA form, the CDR3 reads TGTGCCAGTAGTTGGGGTAGCGGCCAAAACATTCAGTACTTC. It codes for CASSWGSGQNIQYF.

The rearrangement uses TRBV6-6 and TRBJ1-2; 8 bases match TRBD1. This CDR3 contains 14 residues. After removal of 7 bases from V and 7 bases from J, the junction contained 11 bases not matched to a gene. Germline assignment: CDR1 MNHNY and CDR2 SVGAGI (reference sequence). The CDR3: CASTKQQGVSGYTF. In nucleotides, the CDR3 is TGTGCCAGCACCAAACAACAGGGGGTGAGTGGCTACACCTTC.

J is TRBJ2-3 and V is TRBV5-8; 7 bases are a match to TRBD1. The CDR3 contains 15 residues. V lost 4 bases and J lost 2; bases outside the gene matches: 7. CDR1 SGHTS and CDR2 YDEGEE come from the germline V gene. This CDR3 reads CASSIGTVNTDTQYF. DNA for the CDR3: TGTGCCAGCAGCATAGGGACAGTCAACACAGATACGCAGTATTTT. The full variable domain, rest sourced from reference TRBV5-8 and TRBJ2-3, is EAGVTQSPTHLIKTRGQQATLRCSPISGHTSVYWYQQALGLGLQFLLWYDEGEERNRGNFPPRFSGRQFPNYSSELNVNALELEDSALYLCASSIGTVNTDTQYFGPGTRLTVL.

The chain recombines TRBV4-2 with TRBJ2-7; 9 bases match TRBD1. The CDR3 is 17 amino acids. Germline trimming cut 2 bases from V and 0 bases from J; bases unmatched to any gene: 8. CDR1 and CDR2 from the germline V gene are LGHNA and YNFKEQ. The CDR3 region has the DNA TGTGCCAGCAGCCAAAATGGACAGGGGATGAGCTCCTACGAGCAGTACTTC. Amino acids: CASSQNGQGMSSYEQYF.

The CDR3 region is CASSREAGTSLYEQYF. The CDR3 nucleotides read TGTGCCAGTAGTAGGGAGGCTGGGACTAGCCTCTACGAGCAGTACTTC. The chain recombines TRBV19 with TRBJ2-5; TRBD2 agrees at 9 bases. The DNA end favors TRBJ2-7, so the J call may be wrong. The V gene's germline CDR1 is LNHDA and CDR2 SQIVND (reference sequence). This CDR3 comprises 16 residues.

The chain is built from TRBV27 and TRBJ1-5; D possibly corresponds to TRBD1 (6 bases). The V and J ends lost 7 bases and 4 bases respectively, with 23 bases between them. The germline CDR1 and CDR2 sequences are MNHEY and SMNVEV (reference sequence). This CDR3 is built from 17 residues. The CDR3 loop is CASTSGRGQPANQPQHF. CDR3 nucleotide sequence: TGTGCCAGCACCTCCGGCCGCGGACAGCCCGCAAATCAGCCCCAGCATTTT.

The chain carries TRBV7-2 and TRBJ2-1, with TRBD2 matching over 8 bases. CDR1 is SGHTA and CDR2 is FQGNSA in the germline V gene. The CDR3 loop spans 16 amino acids. Trimming cost V 5 bases and J 0 bases; bases outside gene matches: 6. The CDR3 coding sequence is TGTGCCAGCAGCCACGGGGGGGGGAGCTCCTACAATGAGCAGTTCTTC. Its translation: CASSHGGGSSYNEQFF.

V is TRBV6-1 and J is TRBJ1-5; maybe TRBD1 (5 bases). There are 14 residues in the CDR3. Germline-derived CDR1 and CDR2 are MNHNS and SASEGT. The V end was cut by 10 bases, the J end by 11 bases, with 24 bases between. For the CDR3, the DNA is TGTGCCACCCTATCAGGACACGACCTTGGGGCCCAGCATTTT. It encodes CATLSGHDLGAQHF.